This record looks at one T cell receptor (beta chain) sequence and its context. The antigen remains undetermined. This entry is derived from a study of OX40 agonist ivuxolimab in advanced cancers. Overall study: A history of anti-PD-1, anti-PD-L1 or anti-CTLA-4 therapy was acceptable, and approximately 41% had some. Study conclusions and caveats: Some nonresponders likewise displayed low normalized T-cell clonal expansion. Among T cells, CD8+ cells averaged more expanded clones than CD4+ cells.

Profiled with immunoSEQ multiplex PCR; TCRdb holds only in-frame clones, not every one. Of approximately 60,000 clones detected, roughly 84% appear once; the ten largest clones hold around 26%. V was cut by 4 bases and J by 5 bases, with 20 bases left in between. Germline lookup yields CDR1 SGHRS and CDR2 YFSETQ. The CDR3 spans 16 residues. Sequencing was performed on CD4+ or CD8+ T cells sorted from blood, taken in a trial of the OX40 agonist ivuxolimab. The source of this sequence is an adult with an advanced solid tumor such as melanoma, head and neck, liver or kidney cancer. The rearrangement joins TRBV5-1 to TRBJ2-3, with D possibly matching TRBD1 (6 bases). As DNA, the CDR3 is TGCGCCAGCAGCATAAACCTCCGGGACACAGGAGATACGCAGTATTTT. Residues: CASSINLRDTGDTQYF.